These T cell receptor beta chains were read from a single sample in a study of blood T cell repertoires in COVID-19. This table comes from immunoSEQ multiplex PCR, and its TCRdb copy is limited to in-frame clones, with some not included. The table records roughly 150,000 clones, approximately 84% of them present only once. Specimen: PBMCs or T cells enriched from blood (not recorded which). The receptors were sampled from a middle-aged woman with acute COVID-19. Both conserved end residues are part of each CDR3. A D gene is named only where the DNA matches it firmly. Clone size is given for some rows only: seen once, a few or many times, or a class if the clone is expanded.

TRBV3-1/TRBV3-2,TRBJ2-3,TRBD2,.,CASSHRLAGGDTQYF,TGTGCCAGCAGCCACAGGCTAGCGGGAGGAGATACGCAGTATTTT
TRBV4-1,TRBJ1-2,TRBD1,.,CASRLAPGQQYGYTF,TGCGCCAGCAGGTTAGCCCCGGGACAGCAATATGGCTACACCTTC
TRBV7-3,TRBJ2-3,TRBD1,.,CASSKDRFLGDTQYF,TGTGCCAGCAGCAAGGACAGGTTCTTAGGAGATACGCAGTATTTT
TRBV25-1,TRBJ1-1,TRBD1,.,CASSSGTGAVGTEAFF,TGTGCCAGCAGTTCTGGGACAGGGGCAGTAGGCACTGAAGCTTTCTTT
TRBV5-1,TRBJ1-2,.,.,CASSLGQLPYGYTF,TGCGCCAGCAGCTTGGGACAGCTGCCTTATGGCTACACCTTC
TRBV7-3,TRBJ2-1,TRBD1,.,CASSLQGAGYNEQFF,TGTGCCAGCAGCTTACAGGGGGCGGGGTACAATGAGCAGTTCTTC
TRBV18,TRBJ1-3,TRBD1,.,CASSPNRGPSSGNTIYF,TGTGCCAGCTCACCGAACAGGGGGCCCAGCTCTGGAAACACCATATATTTT
TRBV29-1,TRBJ2-3,TRBD2,.,CSVELAGEAVTDTQYF,TGCAGCGTTGAACTAGCGGGGGAGGCGGTCACAGATACGCAGTATTTT
TRBV11-2,TRBJ2-4,TRBD2,once,CASSPGLAVAKNIQYF,TGTGCCAGCAGCCCGGGACTAGCCGTAGCCAAAAACATTCAGTACTTC
TRBV7-3,TRBJ1-2,.,.,CASSPTGMEGYTF,TGTGCCAGCAGCCCCACAGGGATGGAAGGCTACACCTTC
TRBV5-1,TRBJ2-1,TRBD1,.,CASSLEGQGANEQFF,TGCGCCAGCAGCTTGGAAGGACAGGGGGCCAATGAGCAGTTCTTC
TRBV5-5,TRBJ1-5,.,.,CASSFTAGGGNQPQHF,TGTGCCAGCAGCTTTACCGCGGGAGGGGGCAATCAGCCCCAGCATTTT
TRBV18,TRBJ1-5,.,.,CASSPPGIQPQHF,TGTGCCAGCTCACCACCCGGGATACAGCCCCAGCATTTT
TRBV11-2,TRBJ2-7,TRBD1,.,CASSSGQGTEQYF,TGTGCCAGCAGCTCTGGACAGGGGACCGAGCAGTACTTC
TRBV29-1,TRBJ1-1,.,.,CSVGDAGEAFF,TGCAGCGTTGGAGATGCAGGTGAAGCTTTCTTT
TRBV2,TRBJ1-1,TRBD1,few,CASRASTGTAEAFF,TGTGCCAGCAGGGCAAGCACCGGGACAGCTGAAGCTTTCTTT
TRBV5-1,TRBJ2-5,TRBD2,.,CASSPTGTSGYSNQETQYF,TGCGCCAGCAGCCCCACCGGGACTAGCGGGTACTCCAATCAAGAGACCCAGTACTTC
TRBV6-5,TRBJ1-6,.,.,CASTHTTGLNSPLHF,TGTGCCAGCACCCACACGACAGGACTTAATTCACCCCTCCACTTT
TRBV7-9,TRBJ2-2,.,few,CASSPRDFTGELFF,TGTGCCAGCAGTCCCCGGGACTTCACCGGGGAGCTGTTTTTT
TRBV15,TRBJ2-5,TRBD2,.,CATSRELADQETQYF,TGTGCCACCAGCAGAGAACTAGCGGACCAAGAGACCCAGTACTTC
TRBV9,TRBJ1-1,TRBD1,once,CASSGQGAGNTEAFF,TGTGCCAGCAGCGGACAGGGGGCGGGTAACACTGAAGCTTTCTTT
TRBV1,TRBJ2-1,.,.,CTSSQAETSGASSDEQFF,TGCACCAGCAGCCAAGCGGAAACTAGCGGGGCCTCCAGCGATGAGCAGTTCTTC
TRBV12-5,TRBJ1-5,.,.,CASGLARGPQHF,TGTGCTAGTGGTTTGGCCCGGGGGCCCCAGCATTTT
TRBV29-1,TRBJ2-1,.,.,CSVSSYNEQFF,TGCAGCGTTTCTAGTTACAATGAGCAGTTCTTC
TRBV7-9,TRBJ1-1,TRBD1,.,CASSLTTGITEAFF,TGTGCCAGCAGCCTAACGACAGGGATCACTGAAGCTTTCTTT
TRBV6-5,TRBJ1-5,TRBD1,.,CASGGTGLQPQHF,TGTGCCAGCGGGGGGACAGGGCTTCAGCCCCAGCATTTT
TRBV6-1,TRBJ2-7,TRBD2,.,CASSDSASGRVYEQYF,TGTGCCAGCAGTGATTCGGCTAGCGGGAGAGTCTACGAGCAGTACTTC
TRBV2,TRBJ1-5,.,.,CASSGKQGSGQPQHF,TGTGCCAGCAGTGGGAAACAGGGATCGGGCCAGCCCCAGCATTTT
TRBV2,TRBJ1-1,.,.,CASSEQRANTEAFF,TGTGCCAGCAGTGAACAGCGAGCGAACACTGAAGCTTTCTTT
TRBV30,TRBJ1-6,TRBD1,.,CACTRQGRANSPLHF,TGTGCCTGCACCCGACAGGGAAGAGCCAATTCACCCCTCCACTTT
TRBV4-1,TRBJ2-1,TRBD2,.,CASSQSRLAARDEQFF,TGCGCCAGCAGCCAATCCCGACTAGCGGCTCGCGATGAGCAGTTCTTC
TRBV29-1,TRBJ2-7,TRBD1,.,CSVQGETYEQYF,TGCAGCGTTCAGGGGGAAACCTACGAGCAGTACTTC
TRBV4-1,TRBJ2-5,.,once,CASSQVGGAETQYF,TGCGCCAGCAGCCAAGTGGGGGGGGCGGAGACCCAGTACTTC
TRBV4-2,TRBJ1-6,.,few,CASSQDSSSYNSPLHF,TGTGCCAGCAGCCAAGATTCCAGCTCCTATAATTCACCCCTCCACTTT
TRBV7-9,TRBJ1-1,.,.,CASSLEQGGNTEAFF,TGTGCCAGCAGCTTAGAACAGGGCGGGAACACTGAAGCTTTCTTT
TRBV27,TRBJ2-2,TRBD1,.,CASTLGQGESGELFF,TGTGCCAGCACTTTAGGGCAGGGGGAATCCGGGGAGCTGTTTTTT
TRBV19,TRBJ2-1,TRBD2,.,CATKRGLANNEQFF,TGTGCCACTAAAAGGGGACTAGCGAACAATGAGCAGTTCTTC
TRBV27,TRBJ2-7,.,.,CASSYRQSYEQYF,TGTGCCAGCAGTTACCGACAGTCCTACGAGCAGTACTTC
TRBV7-9,TRBJ1-4,.,.,CASSLVGRDQGEKLFF,TGTGCCAGCAGCTTAGTGGGGAGGGATCAAGGGGAAAAACTGTTTTTT
TRBV28,TRBJ1-5,.,.,CASSLTRGGNQPQHF,TGTGCCAGCAGTTTAACCAGGGGCGGCAATCAGCCCCAGCATTTT
TRBV5-6,TRBJ2-3,.,.,CASSLGGGETDTQYF,TGTGCCAGCAGCTTGGGAGGGGGAGAGACAGATACGCAGTATTTT
TRBV18,TRBJ1-1,TRBD1,.,CASSPGTGANTEAFF,TGTGCCAGCTCACCTGGGACAGGGGCGAACACTGAAGCTTTCTTT
TRBV12-3/TRBV12-4,TRBJ1-6,.,.,CASSLFEGSPLHF,TGTGCCAGCAGTCTATTCGAGGGTTCACCCCTCCACTTT
TRBV2,TRBJ2-1,TRBD2,.,CASTVAGEGNEQFF,TGTGCCAGCACCGTAGCGGGAGAAGGTAATGAGCAGTTCTTC
TRBV2,TRBJ2-7,TRBD2,once,CASSFGGEGLYHEQYF,TGTGCCAGCAGTTTTGGGGGGGAGGGCCTTTACCACGAGCAGTACTTC
TRBV11-1,TRBJ2-2,TRBD1,.,CASSRTGTVNTGELFF,TGTGCCAGCAGCCGAACCGGGACAGTGAACACCGGGGAGCTGTTTTTT
TRBV9,TRBJ2-6,.,.,CASSGLTGRGNVLTF,TGTGCCAGCAGCGGACTGACAGGGCGGGGAAACGTCCTGACTTTC
TRBV5-1,TRBJ2-7,TRBD2,.,CASSPMTSGSHEQYF,TGCGCCAGCAGCCCAATGACTAGCGGGAGCCACGAGCAGTACTTC
TRBV10-3,TRBJ2-5,.,.,CAIKGGGDQETQYF,TGTGCCATAAAAGGCGGAGGCGACCAAGAGACCCAGTACTTC
TRBV15,TRBJ2-1,.,.,CATSRDVGEAHNEQFF,TGTGCCACCAGCAGAGATGTGGGGGAGGCCCACAATGAGCAGTTCTTC